This note documents a single T cell receptor beta chain sequence. Its antigen remains unknown. This entry comes from a study of Tregs in tolerant kidney transplant recipients. Between the trimmed V and J ends, which lost 0 bases and 14 bases, there was a span of 11 bases. Germline CDR1 and CDR2: SGHRS and YFSETQ. The CDR3 is 12 residues long. Sequencing used immunoSEQ multiplex PCR; TCRdb keeps in-frame clones, though not all of them. The repertoire consists of around 50,000 clones, with approximately 89% occurring once and the leading ten covering roughly a sixth. Broader study findings: Expanding Tregs on activated donor B cells appeared to best identify donor-specific TCRbeta clones. No direct test of biological reproducibility was done here.

Related graft donors supplied nonmyeloablative bone marrow transplants, and mixed chimerism was transient. Unstimulated regulatory T cells (CD4+CD25+CD127-), CD4+CD25- non-regulatory cells, CD4 and CD8 cells were FACS-sorted from thawed PBMCs. Sequenced here: CD8+ T cells from blood (PBMCs), sampled 12 months after the transplant. This rearrangement joins TRBV5-1 to TRBJ1-4, with D uncertain. The sequence was collected from a human patient who received a combined kidney and bone marrow transplant. Part of the T cell pool may stem from the graft donor. CDR3 protein: CASSLEGDYLFF. In nucleotides, the CDR3 is TGCGCCAGCAGCTTGGAGGGCGACTACCTGTTTTTT.